The 9 T cell receptor beta chains given below trace back to one sample, sequenced in a study of T cells in women clearing cervical HPV infection. Using immunoSEQ multiplex PCR, the repertoire was profiled, and TCRdb retains in-frame clones only, with some absent. The sample table includes roughly 40,000 clones. The sequenced sample consisted of blood buffy coat. The receptors shown here come from a woman aged 18 to 69 with a cervical HPV16 infection that either progressed to CIN3+ or cleared (not recorded which).

In the case of this clone: The read terminates 3 residues ahead of where the CDR3 ends, so the germline J gene completes it. This chain links TRBV4-1 with TRBJ1-5, with D unresolved. The CDR3 extends over 14 amino acids. From germline, CDR1 is MGHRA and CDR2 YSYEKL. Trimming removed 2 bases from V and 6 bases from J, with 11 bases in between. CDR3 in amino acids: CASSQMQQVQPQHF. CDR3 bases read: TGCGCCAGCAGCCAAATGCAGCAGGTTCAGCCC.

As for this clone: The sequence runs out 3 residues before the end of the CDR3; the remainder is reconstructed from the germline J gene. The chain carries TRBV7-3 and TRBJ1-3, with TRBD1 matching 7 bases. V lost 2 bases, J lost 0 bases, and 7 bases stayed unmatched. This CDR3 is 17 amino acids long. CDR1 is SGHTA, CDR2 FQGTGA, per germline. The CDR3 protein is CASSLVTGLSSGNTIYF. CDR3 DNA (partial): TGTGCCAGCAGCTTAGTGACAGGGTTGAGCTCTGGAAACACC.

Of note for this clone: With the read ending 3 residues before the CDR3 end, the germline J gene is used to fill in that end. V is TRBV11-1 and J is TRBJ2-5, with 8 nucleotides matching TRBD2. The CDR3 is 15 amino acids. The V segment lost 6 bases and the J segment 5 bases; nucleotides outside the gene matches: 11. Germline CDR1 SGHAT, CDR2 FQDESV (reference sequence). The sequenced part of the CDR3 DNA is TGTGCCAGCAGACCAATAGCGGGGCGAGATGAGACC. Protein sequence: CASRPIAGRDET. The complete CDR3 reads CASRPIAGRDETQYF.

Regarding this clone: From the germline J gene comes the end of the CDR3, since the read stops 3 residues before it. The chain combines TRBV11-3 with TRBJ2-1; TRBD2 might be the D (7 bases). CDR1 is SGHNT, CDR2 YENEEA, per germline. V was pared by 1 base and J by 7 bases, with 14 bases between. The CDR3 is made up of 15 amino acids. CDR3 sequence: CASSLGGGHSNEQFF. The CDR3 DNA, read in part, is TGTGCCAGCAGCTTAGGCGGGGGCCATAGTAATGAG. The variable domain in full, with the rest retrieved from reference TRBV11-3 and TRBJ2-1, is EAGVVQSPRYKIIEKKQPVAFWCNPISGHNTLYWYLQNLGQGPELLIRYENEEAVDDSQLPKDRFSAERLKGVDSTLKIQPAELGDSAVYLCASSLGGGHSNEQFFGPGTRLTVL.

The DNA read from the CDR3 is TGTGCCAGCAGTTACGGTAGTCAAGCCAAAAACATT. This sequence encodes CASSYGSQAKNI. The CDR3 in its entirety is CASSYGSQAKNIQYF. The rearrangement uses TRBV6-2 or TRBV6-3 and TRBJ2-4; D remains ambiguous. The read ends 3 residues before the CDR3 terminus; that terminus is restored from the germline J gene. V was pared by 2 bases and J by 0 bases, with 8 bases between. This CDR3 has 15 residues. Germline V lookup: CDR1 MNHEY, CDR2 SVGEGT.

About this clone itself: The sequenced fragment ends 3 residues before the CDR3 boundary, so the rest is inferred from the germline J gene. V gene TRBV7-7 combines with J gene TRBJ2-7, with a tentative D call TRBD1 (6 bases). V was cut by 1 base and J by 5 bases, with 12 bases left in between. Germline lookup yields CDR1 SSHAT and CDR2 FNYEAQ (reference sequence). This CDR3 region has 14 residues. CDR3 in amino acids: CASSLGTGSDEQYF. Incomplete CDR3 DNA: TGTGCCAGCAGCTTAGGTACAGGGTCCGACGAG.

With regard to this clone: The CDR3 extends 3 residues past the end of the read, so its final part is completed from the germline J gene. The rearrangement joins TRBV2 to TRBJ2-5, with 13 positions matching TRBD2. Germline V gives CDR1 SNHLY, CDR2 FYNNEI. The CDR3 has 16 amino acids. V lost 5 bases, J lost 2 bases, and 5 bases stayed unmatched. CDR3: CASSLTSGGKQETQYF. The CDR3 bases that were read are TGTGCCAGCAGTCTGACTAGCGGGGGGAAACAAGAGACC.

Turning to this clone: The read finishes 3 residues shy of the CDR3 end, and the germline J gene is used to complete it. The V gene is TRBV20-1, the J gene TRBJ2-6; D not certain. With 4 bases removed from V and 4 bases from J, the gap between germline ends came to 8 bases. CDR3 length equals 13 residues. Germline CDR1 is DFQATT and CDR2 is SNEGSKA (reference sequence). The sequenced CDR3 bases are TGCAGTGCTACTCTGGCCGGGGCCAACGTC. It yields the protein CSATLAGANV. In full, the CDR3 is CSATLAGANVLTF.

Of note for this clone: The CDR3 end lies 3 residues beyond the end of the read and is filled in from the germline J gene. The rearrangement joins TRBV6-2 or TRBV6-3 to TRBJ1-4; D uncertain. Germline CDR1 MNHEY, CDR2 SVGEGT. The CDR3 totals 15 residues. Trimming removed 7 bases from V and 4 bases from J, with 16 bases in between. The part of the CDR3 DNA that was read is TGTGCCAGCACCGACTGGTCGGGGTATAATGAAAAA. Translated, it gives CASTDWSGYNEK. The whole CDR3 reads CASTDWSGYNEKLFF.